A single sample gave rise to the 26 T cell receptor beta chains below, sequenced in a study of T cell responses to AZD1222 COVID-19 vaccine. TCRdb's copy holds only in-frame clones and misses some; the assay was immunoSEQ multiplex PCR. The sample comprises under 150,000 clones, 93% of which are singletons, and 5% to 5.5% rests with the top ten. The source material was peripheral blood, sampled on day 0 of AZD1222 vaccination. The receptors derive from an adult in good health.

A single count supports this clone. The chain combines TRBV11-1 with TRBJ1-2, with 7 bases lining up with TRBD1. V was clipped by 6 bases and J by 2 bases; unmatched bases: 6. Per the germline V gene, CDR1 is SGHAT and CDR2 is FQDESV (reference sequence). The CDR3 is 14 amino acids. CDR3 sequence: CASSSTGRNYGYTF. The CDR3 DNA is TGTGCCAGCAGTTCGACAGGGCGCAACTATGGCTACACCTTC.

The V and J genes are TRBV30 and TRBJ1-1; D not resolved. CDR3 length: 13 residues. Germline V gene sequence: CDR1 GTSNPN, CDR2 SVGIG (reference sequence). V was clipped by 5 bases and J by 0 bases, with 10 bases between them. The CDR3 region has the DNA TGTGCCTGGGCCGCCAGCCTGAACACTGAAGCTTTCTTT. It is translated as CAWAASLNTEAFF. Combining the CDR3 with reference TRBV30 and TRBJ1-1 gives the whole variable domain SQTIHQWPATLVQPVGSPLSLECTVEGTSNPNLYWYRQAAGRGLQLLFYSVGIGQISSEVPQNLSASRPQDRQFILSSKKLLLSDSGFYLCAWAASLNTEAFFGQGTRLTVV.

This clone was counted a single time. The chain carries TRBV5-4 and TRBJ1-3; 8 bases line up with TRBD1. This CDR3 region has 16 residues. CDR1 and CDR2 (germline): SGHNT, YYREEE (reference sequence). The J segment lost 2 bases and the V segment lost 3 bases, leaving 7 bases of the junction unmatched. CDR3: CASSWGQARPGNTIYF. The CDR3, as DNA: TGTGCCAGCAGCTGGGGACAGGCTAGGCCTGGAAACACCATATATTTT.

The rearrangement joins TRBV18 to TRBJ2-2; no clear D gene. The ends were cut back, 0 bases at V and 9 bases at J, with 5 bases in the middle. The CDR3 has 12 residues. Germline values: CDR1 KGHSH, CDR2 LQKENI. The CDR3 bases are TGTGCCAGCTCACCACCCCTCCGGGAGCTGTTTTTT. Its translation: CASSPPLRELFF.

The chain is built from TRBV3-1 (or the pseudogene TRBV3-2) and TRBJ2-7, with 8 bases fitting TRBD1. The CDR3 is made up of 15 amino acids. J was trimmed by 6 bases and V by 4 bases; bases with no gene match: 11. The V gene's germline CDR1 is LGHDT and CDR2 YNNKEL (reference sequence). CDR3 in DNA: TGTGCCAGCAGCCGGCCGACAGGGGATTTATCCGAGCAGTACTTC. This gives the protein CASSRPTGDLSEQYF.

The chain employs TRBV6-2 or TRBV6-3 and TRBJ1-1; D is unclear. V was cut by 0 bases and J by 1 base, with 9 bases left in between. CDR3 length equals 15 residues. In germline, CDR1 is MNHEY, CDR2 SVGEGT. The CDR3 sequence is CASSYSWRENTEAFF. The CDR3 DNA follows: TGTGCCAGCAGTTACTCGTGGCGGGAGAACACTGAAGCTTTCTTT.

For the CDR3, the DNA is TGTGCCAGTAGTCCTAGCGGGAGTAGGCCCGGGGAGCTGTTTTTT. The encoded protein is CASSPSGSRPGELFF. The rearrangement links TRBV19 to TRBJ2-2, with 10 bases lining up with TRBD2. With 5 bases clipped from V and 6 bases from J, the junction kept 6 bases outside the gene matches. This CDR3 spans 15 amino acids. CDR1 and CDR2 from the germline V gene are LNHDA and SQIVND (reference sequence).

The chain is built from TRBV7-9 and TRBJ2-1; D is unclear. CDR3 size: 17 residues. Germline assignment: CDR1 SEHNR and CDR2 FQNEAQ (reference sequence). V was trimmed by 4 bases and J by 5 bases, leaving 21 bases between them. The CDR3 here is CASSSALGVPKNNEQFF. CDR3 coding DNA: TGTGCCAGCAGCTCAGCTCTTGGGGTTCCGAAAAACAATGAGCAGTTCTTC.

The rearrangement links TRBV6-4 to TRBJ2-3; 7 bases agree with TRBD2. The length of the CDR3 is 16 residues. With V trimmed by 3 bases and J by 3 bases, 9 bases remained unmatched. Looked up from germline, CDR1 is MRHNA and CDR2 is SNTAGT. CDR3 residues: CASSELGGRETDTQYF. The CDR3 nucleotides read TGTGCCAGCAGTGAGTTGGGGGGGAGGGAGACAGATACGCAGTATTTT.

The chain has TRBV14 and TRBJ2-7; 8 nucleotides align to TRBD2. Germline V lookup: CDR1 SGHDN, CDR2 FVKESK. After removal of 5 bases from V and 3 bases from J, the junction contained 9 bases not matched to a gene. This CDR3 comprises 15 residues. DNA of the CDR3: TGTGCCAGCAGCAGAGGACGGGGACTAGTCTACGAGCAGTACTTC. It translates to CASSRGRGLVYEQYF.

The chain carries TRBV28 and TRBJ2-2, with unresolved D. The CDR3 has 12 amino acids. Trimming took 10 bases from V and 6 from J, leaving 12 bases between them. CDR1 and CDR2 (germline): MDHEN, SYDVKM. DNA of the CDR3: TGTGCCATCGACACTCCGGCCGGGGAGCTGTTTTTT. This gives the protein CAIDTPAGELFF.

For the CDR3, the DNA is TGTGCCAGCTCTCACAGACGCAAACAGCCCCAATACAATGAGCAGTTCTTC. Translated: CASSHRRKQPQYNEQFF. This chain links TRBV18 with TRBJ2-1; D remains unclear. Germline CDR1 KGHSH, CDR2 LQKENI. V was clipped by 6 bases and J by 4 bases, with 22 bases between them. The length of the CDR3 is 17 residues.

The chain carries TRBV7-2 and TRBJ1-3; no reliable D call. This CDR3 spans 15 amino acids. V was cut by 0 bases and J by 0 bases, with 6 bases left in between. Germline CDR1 SGHTA, CDR2 FQGNSA. The CDR3 spells CASSLAVGSGNTIYF. DNA for the CDR3: TGTGCCAGCAGCTTAGCGGTGGGCTCTGGAAACACCATATATTTT. Together with reference TRBV7-2 and TRBJ1-3, the CDR3 gives the full variable domain: GAGVSQSPSNKVTEKGKDVELRCDPISGHTALYWYRQSLGQGLEFLIYFQGNSAPDKSGLPSDRFSAERTGGSVSTLTIQRTQQEDSAVYLCASSLAVGSGNTIYFGEGSWLTVV.

The chain is built from TRBV19 and TRBJ1-5; 9 bases fit TRBD1. V shed 8 bases, J shed 4 bases, and the junction held 0 bases outside the gene matches. This CDR3 is built from 12 residues. Germline CDR1 LNHDA, CDR2 SQIVND (reference sequence). The CDR3 DNA reads TGTGCCAGTGGACAGGGGAATCAGCCCCAGCATTTT. The encoded protein is CASGQGNQPQHF.

The chain is built from TRBV5-1 and TRBJ2-5; 10 bases fit TRBD2. V shed 0 bases, J shed 5 bases, and the junction held 7 bases outside the gene matches. Germline-derived CDR1 and CDR2 are SGHRS and YFSETQ. The CDR3 is made up of 16 amino acids. CDR3: CASSLASGGAGETQYF. CDR3 coding DNA: TGCGCCAGCAGCTTGGCCAGCGGGGGGGCCGGGGAGACCCAGTACTTC.

The chain employs TRBV7-3 and TRBJ2-1, with TRBD2 matching over 12 bases. Germline V CDR1 and CDR2: SGHTA, FQGTGA. The V segment lost 5 bases and the J segment 2 bases; nucleotides outside the gene matches: 7. The CDR3 is 17 residues long. CDR3 protein: CASSISSGRVPYNEQFF. The DNA for the CDR3 is TGTGCCAGCAGCATCTCTAGCGGGAGGGTGCCCTACAATGAGCAGTTCTTC.

CDR3 DNA sequence: TGTGCCAGCAGCTTACTCAGCGACCCTCGTGACGAGCAGTACTTC. Translating it yields CASSLLSDPRDEQYF. The J gene is TRBJ2-7, the V gene TRBV7-8; D remains ambiguous. Trimming removed 2 bases from V and 5 bases from J, with 16 bases in between. Germline loops: CDR1 SGHVS, CDR2 FQNEAQ. The CDR3 has 15 amino acids.

This clone was observed a few times. One end of the junction varies from germline; a read error may be responsible. The chain has TRBV28 and TRBJ2-7; the D gene is possibly TRBD2 (6 bases). The germline gives CDR1 MDHEN, CDR2 SYDVKM. The CDR3 has 15 residues. Written as DNA, the CDR3 is TGTGCCAGCAGAAAATCCTCGCGGGGCTCCAACGAGCAGTACTTC. Its protein product is CASRKSSRGSNEQYF.

The V call is TRBV30, the J call TRBJ2-4; a possible D gene is TRBD2 (6 bases). V lost 5 bases, J lost 1 base, and 12 bases lay in between. Germline CDR1 and CDR2: GTSNPN and SVGIG (reference sequence). The CDR3 runs 14 residues. CDR3 in amino acids: CAWGPGEAKNIQYF. As DNA, the CDR3 is TGTGCCTGGGGTCCGGGGGAGGCCAAAAACATTCAGTACTTC.

This clone was detected once. This chain connects TRBV7-2 to TRBJ1-3; D not certain. The CDR3 covers 16 residues. V gave up 5 bases and J gave up 0 bases, with 14 bases separating them. From germline, CDR1 is SGHTA and CDR2 FQGNSA. The CDR3 DNA sequence: TGTGCCAGCAGCCGCCCCGCACGGGTCTCTGGAAACACCATATATTTT. Translating gives CASSRPARVSGNTIYF.

Remarks on this clone: In the same sample, other DNA sequences code for this CDR3. The chain couples TRBV19 to TRBJ1-6, with TRBD1 as a possible D gene (6 bases). Per germline, CDR1 LNHDA and CDR2 SQIVND (reference sequence). This CDR3 has 14 residues. V lost 6 bases and J 8 bases, leaving 14 bases between the germline ends. Here the CDR3 DNA reads TGTGCCAGTAGGGCGGGACAAGCTGATTCACCCCTCCACTTT. Translating gives CASRAGQADSPLHF.

The rearrangement joins TRBV2 to TRBJ1-3; a possible D gene is TRBD1 (5 bases). CDR1 and CDR2 (germline): SNHLY, FYNNEI. This CDR3 is 13 amino acids long. Trimming left V 6 bases short and J 0 bases short, with 6 bases between. The CDR3 DNA reads TGTGCCAGCAGACAGGCCTCTGGAAACACCATATATTTT. Protein sequence: CASRQASGNTIYF.

J is TRBJ1-5 and V is TRBV12-5; D unclear. V was pared by 5 bases and J by 4 bases, with 3 bases between. The germline CDR1 and CDR2 sequences are LGHNT and FRNRAP. The CDR3 spans 11 residues. CDR3 region: CASGQNQPQHF. The CDR3, as DNA: TGTGCTAGTGGTCAAAATCAGCCCCAGCATTTT.

The chain carries TRBV11-2 and TRBJ1-4, with D possibly TRBD1 on 5 matching bases. The V end lost 0 bases, the J end lost 11 bases, and 16 bases lay between the germline ends. CDR1 SGHAT and CDR2 FQNNGV come from the germline V gene. The CDR3 covers 15 residues. The CDR3 here is CASSLDGNQRDKLFF. The CDR3 DNA follows: TGTGCCAGCAGCTTAGATGGGAACCAGAGGGACAAACTGTTTTTT. Complete variable domain (other parts from reference TRBV11-2 and TRBJ1-4): EAGVAQSPRYKIIEKRQSVAFWCNPISGHATLYWYQQILGQGPKLLIQFQNNGVVDDSQLPKDRFSAERLKGVDSTLKIQPAKLEDSAVYLCASSLDGNQRDKLFFGSGTQLSVL.

V is TRBV6-5 and J is TRBJ1-2, with unresolved D. Germline loops: CDR1 MNHEY, CDR2 SVGAGI. V shed 10 bases and J shed 2 bases, with 11 bases lying between them. This CDR3 spans 12 amino acids. In DNA, the CDR3 is TGTGCCACCACGGGATACAACTATGGCTACACCTTC. As protein: CATTGYNYGYTF.

The chain combines TRBV12-3 or TRBV12-4 with TRBJ2-5; D remains unclear. Trimming cost V 3 bases and J 5 bases, with 4 bases left between them. The CDR3 sequence is 11 residues long. This CDR3 is CASSFLETQYF. Written as DNA, the CDR3 is TGTGCCAGCAGTTTCCTGGAGACCCAGTACTTC.